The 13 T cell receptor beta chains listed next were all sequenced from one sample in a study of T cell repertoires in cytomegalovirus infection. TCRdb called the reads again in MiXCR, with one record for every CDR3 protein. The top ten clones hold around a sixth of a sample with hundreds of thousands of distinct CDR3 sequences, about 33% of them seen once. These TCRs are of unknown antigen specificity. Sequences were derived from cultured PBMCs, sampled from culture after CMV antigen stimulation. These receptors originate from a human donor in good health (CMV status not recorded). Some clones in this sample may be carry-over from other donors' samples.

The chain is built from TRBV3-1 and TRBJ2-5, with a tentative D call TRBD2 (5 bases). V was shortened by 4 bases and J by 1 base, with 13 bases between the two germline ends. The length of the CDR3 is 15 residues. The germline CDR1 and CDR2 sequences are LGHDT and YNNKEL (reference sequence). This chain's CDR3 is CASSPPGSRQETQYF. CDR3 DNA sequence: TGTGCCAGCAGCCCCCCGGGATCTCGCCAAGAGACCCAGTACTTC.

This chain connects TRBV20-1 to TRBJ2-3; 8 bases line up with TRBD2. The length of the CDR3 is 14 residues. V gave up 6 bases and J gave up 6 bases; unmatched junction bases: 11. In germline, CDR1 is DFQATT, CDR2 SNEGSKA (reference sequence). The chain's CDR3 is CSARRVAGPDTQYF. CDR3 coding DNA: TGCAGTGCCCGACGGGTAGCGGGACCGGATACGCAGTATTTT.

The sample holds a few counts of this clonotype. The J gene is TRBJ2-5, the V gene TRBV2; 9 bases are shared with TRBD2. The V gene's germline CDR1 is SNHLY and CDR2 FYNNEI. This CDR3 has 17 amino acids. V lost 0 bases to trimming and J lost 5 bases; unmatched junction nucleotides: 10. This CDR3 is CASSEAPGLATLETQYF. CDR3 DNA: TGTGCCAGCAGTGAAGCCCCGGGACTAGCCACGTTGGAGACCCAGTACTTC.

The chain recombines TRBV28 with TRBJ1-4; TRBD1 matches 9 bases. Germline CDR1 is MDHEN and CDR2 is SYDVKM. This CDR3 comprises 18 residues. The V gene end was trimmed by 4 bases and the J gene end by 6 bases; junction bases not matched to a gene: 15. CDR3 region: CASSCGLARDRVYEKLFF. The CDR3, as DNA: TGTGCCAGCAGTTGCGGACTCGCCCGGGACAGGGTTTATGAAAAACTGTTTTTT.

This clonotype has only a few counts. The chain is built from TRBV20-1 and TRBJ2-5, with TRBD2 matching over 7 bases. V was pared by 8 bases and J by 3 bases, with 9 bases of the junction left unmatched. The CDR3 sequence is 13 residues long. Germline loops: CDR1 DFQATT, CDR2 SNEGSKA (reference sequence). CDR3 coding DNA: TGCAGTTCAACCGGGACTACTAAAGAGACCCAGTACTTC. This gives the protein CSSTGTTKETQYF.

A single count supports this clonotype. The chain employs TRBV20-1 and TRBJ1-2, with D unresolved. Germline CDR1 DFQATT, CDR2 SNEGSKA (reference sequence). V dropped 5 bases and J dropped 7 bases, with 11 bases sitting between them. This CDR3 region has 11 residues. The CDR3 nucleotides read TGCAGTGCTTGGGAGGTCGGTGGCTACACCTTC. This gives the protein CSAWEVGGYTF.

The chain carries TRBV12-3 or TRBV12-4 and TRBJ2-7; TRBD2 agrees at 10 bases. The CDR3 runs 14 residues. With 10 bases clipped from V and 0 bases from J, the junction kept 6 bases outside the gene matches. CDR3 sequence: CATRIAGGSYEQYF. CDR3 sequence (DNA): TGTGCCACACGTATAGCGGGAGGCTCCTACGAGCAGTACTTC.

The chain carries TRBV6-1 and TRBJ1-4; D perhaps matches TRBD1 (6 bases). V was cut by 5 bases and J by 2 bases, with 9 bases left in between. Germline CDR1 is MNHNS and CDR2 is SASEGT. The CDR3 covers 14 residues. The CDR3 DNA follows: TGTGCCAGCAGTACCACAGGGACTAATGAAAAACTGTTTTTT. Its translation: CASSTTGTNEKLFF.

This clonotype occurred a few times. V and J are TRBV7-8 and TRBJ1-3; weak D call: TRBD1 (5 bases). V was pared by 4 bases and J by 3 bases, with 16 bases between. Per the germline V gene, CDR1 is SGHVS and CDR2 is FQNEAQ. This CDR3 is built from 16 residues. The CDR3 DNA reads TGTGCCAGCAGCTCGTCGGACATGGTGAATGGAAACACCATATATTTT. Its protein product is CASSSSDMVNGNTIYF. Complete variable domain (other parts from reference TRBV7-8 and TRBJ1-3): GAGVSQSPRYKVAKRGQDVALRCDPISGHVSLFWYQQALGQGPEFLTYFQNEAQLDKSGLPSDRFFAERPEGSVSTLKIQRTQQEDSAVYLCASSSSDMVNGNTIYFGEGSWLTVV.

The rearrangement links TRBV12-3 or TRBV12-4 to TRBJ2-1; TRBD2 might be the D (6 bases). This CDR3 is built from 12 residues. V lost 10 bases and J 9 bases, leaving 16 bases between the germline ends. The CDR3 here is CAISPAGFEQFF. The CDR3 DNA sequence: TGTGCCATTAGTCCCGCGGGGTTTGAGCAGTTCTTC.

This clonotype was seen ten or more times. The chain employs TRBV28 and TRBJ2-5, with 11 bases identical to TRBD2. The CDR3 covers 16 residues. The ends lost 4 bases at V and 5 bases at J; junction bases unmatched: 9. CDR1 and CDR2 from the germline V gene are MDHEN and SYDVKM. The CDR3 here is CASSSTLAGGRETQYF. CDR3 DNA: TGTGCCAGCAGTTCCACGCTAGCGGGAGGTCGGGAGACCCAGTACTTC.

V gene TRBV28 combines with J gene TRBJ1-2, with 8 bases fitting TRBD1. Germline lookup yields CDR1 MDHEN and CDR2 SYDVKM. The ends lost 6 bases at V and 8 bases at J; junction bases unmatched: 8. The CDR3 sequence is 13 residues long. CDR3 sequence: CASRLGQGSGYTF. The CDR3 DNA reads TGTGCCAGCAGACTAGGACAGGGATCCGGCTACACCTTC.

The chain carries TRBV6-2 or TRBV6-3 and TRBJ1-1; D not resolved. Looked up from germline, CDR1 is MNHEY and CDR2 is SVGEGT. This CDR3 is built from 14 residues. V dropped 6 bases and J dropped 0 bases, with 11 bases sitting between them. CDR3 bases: TGTGCCAGCAGAAGACTCGCGGTGAACACTGAAGCTTTCTTT. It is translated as CASRRLAVNTEAFF.